A selection of T cell receptor beta chains follows, all from one sample in a study of shared clonotypes between healthy human individuals. Profiling relied on immunoSEQ multiplex PCR, and the TCRdb table lists in-frame clones only, not all of them. Here the sample spans approximately 620,000 clones, around 97% being singletons. Sequences were obtained from naive CD4+ T cells sorted from blood. The receptors were sampled from a woman between 25 and 40 years old in good health. Both conserved end residues are part of each CDR3. Each record gives: clone size, J gene, V gene, D gene, CDR3 DNA, CDR3 protein. A D gene is named only where the DNA matches it firmly. Rows may omit the clone size; those that give it use once, few, many or a size class.

- | TRBJ2-7 | TRBV28 | TRBD1 | TGTGCCAGCAGTCCCCCAGGACAGGGCGATTCCTACGAGCAGTACTTC | CASSPPGQGDSYEQYF
- | TRBJ1-4 | TRBV28 | TRBD1 | TGTGCCAGCAGTTTATTTGCTCAGGGGGCAACTAATGAAAAACTGTTTTTT | CASSLFAQGATNEKLFF
- | TRBJ2-6 | TRBV7-8 | - | TGTGCCAGCAGCCGTATGTCGAGCTCTGGGGCCAACGTCCTGACTTTC | CASSRMSSSGANVLTF
- | TRBJ2-7 | TRBV5-1 | TRBD2 | TGCGCCAGCAGCACTGGGACTAGCGGGTGGAGCTACGAGCAGTACTTC | CASSTGTSGWSYEQYF
- | TRBJ1-4 | TRBV27 | - | TGTGCCAGCAGTCCCCAGGCGAGGGGCACTCCCAAGTACGCAACTAATGAAAAACTGTTTTTT | CASSPQARGTPKYATNEKLFF
- | TRBJ2-2 | TRBV6-5 | - | TGTGCCAGCAGCGGAGGAGGGGGCACCGGGGAGCTGTTTTTT | CASSGGGGTGELFF
- | TRBJ2-5 | TRBV2 | - | TGTGCCAGCAGCGCGGGACCACTGCCCTTGGAGACCCAGTACTTC | CASSAGPLPLETQYF
- | TRBJ2-7 | TRBV18 | TRBD2 | TGTGCCAGCTCACCAAGCGGGACCTCCCAAGCCCTGTACTTC | CASSPSGTSQALYF
- | TRBJ2-7 | TRBV5-6 | TRBD1 | TGTGCCAGCCGCCCTATGGGACAGGGGGTCGAAGAGCAGTACTTC | CASRPMGQGVEEQYF
- | TRBJ1-3 | TRBV18 | - | TGTGCCAGCTCACGTCTAGAGGGGGACTCTGGAAACACCATATATTTT | CASSRLEGDSGNTIYF
- | TRBJ1-5 | TRBV5-8 | TRBD1 | TGTGCCAGCAGCTGGGACAGGGGGGACAATCAGCCCCAGCATTTT | CASSWDRGDNQPQHF
- | TRBJ1-1 | TRBV27 | - | TGTGCCAGCAGTTTATCAAGGCAGATGAACACTGAAGCTTTCTTT | CASSLSRQMNTEAFF
- | TRBJ2-6 | TRBV18 | - | TGTGCCAGCTCACCACCAGGAATGGTGGCCGGGGCCAACGTCCTGACTTTC | CASSPPGMVAGANVLTF
- | TRBJ2-3 | TRBV25-1 | TRBD2 | TGTGCCAGCGGCCTCGGACTAGCGGGAGGGCCGAGGGATACGCAGTATTTT | CASGLGLAGGPRDTQYF
- | TRBJ1-3 | TRBV10-3 | TRBD1 | TGTGCCCCCTCTAGGGGGCAGTCTGGAAACACCATATATTTT | CAPSRGQSGNTIYF
- | TRBJ1-4 | TRBV2 | - | TGTGCCAGCGGGTACAGGGCGGGTGAAAAACTGTTTTTT | CASGYRAGEKLFF
- | TRBJ1-5 | TRBV6-1 | TRBD1 | TGTGCCAGCAACGTCGACAGGGCAGGGAATCAGCCCCAGCATTTT | CASNVDRAGNQPQHF
- | TRBJ1-5 | TRBV29-1 | - | TGCAGCGTTCCCGAGGACGGACCTTTAAATAGCAATCAGCCCCAGCATTTT | CSVPEDGPLNSNQPQHF
once | TRBJ1-5 | TRBV6-5 | - | TGTGCCAGCAGTTACAGCCCGGGTAGCAATCAGCCCCAGCATTTT | CASSYSPGSNQPQHF
- | TRBJ1-1 | TRBV7-8 | - | TGTGCCAGCAGCTTGAACATTGGGGAGGAAGCTTTCTTT | CASSLNIGEEAFF